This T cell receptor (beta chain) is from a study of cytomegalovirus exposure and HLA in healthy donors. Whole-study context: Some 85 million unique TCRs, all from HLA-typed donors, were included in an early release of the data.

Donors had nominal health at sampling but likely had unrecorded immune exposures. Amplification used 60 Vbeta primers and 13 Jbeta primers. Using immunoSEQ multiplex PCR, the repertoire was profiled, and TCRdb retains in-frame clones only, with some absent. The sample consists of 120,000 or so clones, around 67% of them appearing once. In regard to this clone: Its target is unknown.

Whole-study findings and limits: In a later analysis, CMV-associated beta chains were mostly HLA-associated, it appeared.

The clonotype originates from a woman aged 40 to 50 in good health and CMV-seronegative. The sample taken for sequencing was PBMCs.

CDR3 sequence: CASTGLSTEAFF. CDR3 coding DNA: TGTGCCAGTACAGGGTTGTCCACTGAAGCTTTCTTT. V usage is TRBV19 and J usage is TRBJ1-1, with D perhaps TRBD1 (5 bases). Between the trimmed V and J ends, which lost 7 bases and 4 bases, there was a span of 10 bases. This CDR3 contains 12 residues. CDR1 and CDR2 from the germline V gene are LNHDA and SQIVND (reference sequence). The full variable domain, its missing parts supplied by reference TRBV19 and TRBJ1-1, is DGGITQSPKYLFRKEGQNVTLSCEQNLNHDAMYWYRQDPGQGLRLIYYSQIVNDFQKGDIAEGYSVSREKKESFPLTVTSAQKNPTAFYLCASTGLSTEAFFGQGTRLTVV.